This T cell receptor beta chain is drawn from a study of sequential checkpoint blockade in melanoma. At the level of the study: First-line arms were nivolumab then ipilimumab, or the reverse, randomized 1:1. Each arm's sequence ended with maintenance nivolumab.

Repertoires were generated with immunoSEQ multiplex PCR, while TCRdb's copy carries only in-frame clones and drops some. The sample includes around 13,000 clones, less than 80% of them seen just once. As for treatment: randomized to nivolumab then ipilimumab (arm A) or the reverse (arm B). No patient had prior DNA-damaging chemotherapy. Live CD3+CD8+ CD19− CD56− cells were sorted from PBMCs. Losses at the gene ends were 5 bases for V and 1 base for J; bases not matched to a gene: 1. The CDR3 spans 14 residues. The germline gives CDR1 PRHDT, CDR2 FYEKMQ (reference sequence). The receptor's source is a human donor with melanoma. Sequenced here: CD8+ T cells sorted from blood (inferred from file names), sampled from a patient given nivolumab and ipilimumab in sequence. The V call is TRBV13, the J call TRBJ2-2; 7 nucleotides match TRBD2. The CDR3, as DNA: TGTGCCAGCAGCCTAGCGGTGAACACCGGGGAGCTGTTTTTT. Amino acid sequence: CASSLAVNTGELFF.